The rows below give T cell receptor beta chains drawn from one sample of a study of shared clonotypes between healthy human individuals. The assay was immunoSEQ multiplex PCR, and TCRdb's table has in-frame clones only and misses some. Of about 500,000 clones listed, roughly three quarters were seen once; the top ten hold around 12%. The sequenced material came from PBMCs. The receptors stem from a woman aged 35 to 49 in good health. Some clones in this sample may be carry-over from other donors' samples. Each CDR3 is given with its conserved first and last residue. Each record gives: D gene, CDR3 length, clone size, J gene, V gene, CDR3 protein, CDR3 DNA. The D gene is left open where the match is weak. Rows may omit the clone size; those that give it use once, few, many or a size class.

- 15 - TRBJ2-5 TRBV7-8 CASRPEPGAYETQYF TGTGCCAGCAGGCCAGAGCCGGGGGCCTATGAGACCCAGTACTTC
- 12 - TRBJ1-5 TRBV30 CAWSPTRGPQHF TGTGCCTGGAGTCCAACCCGGGGGCCCCAGCATTTT
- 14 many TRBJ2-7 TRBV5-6 CASSPGEFASEQYF TGTGCCAGCAGCCCCGGGGAGTTTGCCTCCGAGCAGTACTTC
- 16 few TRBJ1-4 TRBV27 CASSLSAASTNEKLFF TGTGCCAGCAGTTTATCTGCAGCCTCCACTAATGAAAAACTGTTTTTT
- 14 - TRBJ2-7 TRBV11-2 CASSHGTALYEQYF TGTGCCAGCAGCCACGGGACTGCGCTCTACGAGCAGTACTTC
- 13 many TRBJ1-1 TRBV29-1 CSAPTGGGTEAFF TGCAGCGCCCCAACCGGGGGGGGTACTGAAGCTTTCTTT
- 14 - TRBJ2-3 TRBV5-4 CASSLVREEDTQYF TGTGCCAGCAGCTTGGTAAGGGAGGAAGATACGCAGTATTTT
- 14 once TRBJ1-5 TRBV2 CASSEWGANQPQHF TGTGCCAGCAGTGAATGGGGGGCCAATCAGCCCCAGCATTTT
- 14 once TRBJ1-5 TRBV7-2 CASSFDQSNQPQHF TGTGCCAGCAGCTTTGATCAGTCCAATCAGCCCCAGCATTTT
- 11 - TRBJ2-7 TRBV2 CASSLTDWEYF TGTGCCAGCAGCCTCACGGACTGGGAGTACTTC
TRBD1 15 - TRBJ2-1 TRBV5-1 CASSPGGFSYNEQFF TGCGCCAGCAGCCCAGGGGGTTTCTCCTACAATGAGCAGTTCTTC
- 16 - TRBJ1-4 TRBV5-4 CASSFTPDAYNEKLFF TGTGCCAGCAGCTTTACTCCGGACGCTTATAATGAAAAACTGTTTTTT
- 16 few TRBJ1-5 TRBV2 CASSDPLLLHLQPQHF TGTGCCAGCAGTGACCCTCTTCTCCTCCATCTTCAGCCCCAGCATTTT
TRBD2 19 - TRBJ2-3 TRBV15 CATSRDLGLAGGPTDTQYF TGTGCCACCAGCAGAGATTTGGGACTAGCGGGAGGACCCACAGATACGCAGTATTTT
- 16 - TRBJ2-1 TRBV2 CASSSSRDPGVHEQFF TGTGCCAGCAGTTCTAGTCGGGACCCAGGAGTTCATGAGCAGTTCTTC
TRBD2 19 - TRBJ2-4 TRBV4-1 CASSQAGLAGVRAKNIQYF TGCGCCAGCAGCCAGGCCGGACTAGCGGGAGTGCGAGCCAAAAACATTCAGTACTTC
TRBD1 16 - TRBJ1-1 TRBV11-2 CASSQIPQGKSTEAFF TGTGCCAGCAGCCAAATACCACAGGGGAAGAGCACTGAAGCTTTCTTT
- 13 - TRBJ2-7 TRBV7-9 CASSFSPRGEQYF TGTGCCAGCAGCTTCTCGCCACGGGGCGAGCAGTACTTC
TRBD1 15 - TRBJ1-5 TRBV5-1 CASSWTGVSNQPQHF TGCGCCAGCAGCTGGACAGGGGTTAGCAATCAGCCCCAGCATTTT
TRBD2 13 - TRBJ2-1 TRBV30 CAFRSGRYNEQFF TGTGCCTTTCGTAGCGGGAGATACAATGAGCAGTTCTTC
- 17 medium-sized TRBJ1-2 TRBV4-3 CASSHIPTGVMGYGYTF TGCGCCAGCAGCCACATCCCGACGGGGGTCATGGGGTATGGCTACACCTTC
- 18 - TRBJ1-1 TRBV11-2 CASSSTPRTATMNTEAFF TGTGCCAGCAGCTCCACCCCGAGGACGGCTACCATGAACACTGAAGCTTTCTTT
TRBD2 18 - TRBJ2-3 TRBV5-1 CASSTGLAPGGVADTQYF TGCGCCAGCAGCACGGGACTAGCCCCCGGCGGAGTTGCAGATACGCAGTATTTT
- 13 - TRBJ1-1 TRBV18 CASSPTGTTEAFF TGTGCCAGCTCACCCACAGGGACCACTGAAGCTTTCTTT
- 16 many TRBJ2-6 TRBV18 CASSSNVGVGANVLTF TGTGCCAGCTCATCAAATGTAGGGGTCGGGGCCAACGTCCTGACTTTC
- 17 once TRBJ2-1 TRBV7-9 CASSLAGSRRVHNEQFF TGTGCCAGCAGCTTAGCGGGGTCTCGCCGGGTCCACAATGAGCAGTTCTTC
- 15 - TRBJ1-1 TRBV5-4 CASSSVRDMNTEAFF TGTGCCAGCAGCTCGGTTAGGGACATGAACACTGAAGCTTTCTTT
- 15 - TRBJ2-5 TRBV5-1 CASSWAGGHQETQYF TGCGCCAGCAGCTGGGCTGGGGGGCACCAAGAGACCCAGTACTTC
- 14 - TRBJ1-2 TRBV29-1 CSVEARLANYGYTF TGCAGCGTTGAGGCCAGGCTAGCTAACTATGGCTACACCTTC
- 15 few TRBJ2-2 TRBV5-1 CASSLVSGVTGELFF TGCGCCAGCAGCTTGGTGTCAGGGGTAACCGGGGAGCTGTTTTTT
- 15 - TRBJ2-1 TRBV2 CASSETGRLYNEQFF TGTGCCAGCAGTGAAACTGGCAGACTCTACAATGAGCAGTTCTTC
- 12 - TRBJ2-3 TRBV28 CASSLVRNTQYF TGTGCCAGCAGTTTGGTCCGGAATACGCAGTATTTT
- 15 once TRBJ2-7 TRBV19 CATSVLGGSGYEQYF TGTGCCACCTCCGTTTTAGGAGGGAGTGGTTACGAGCAGTACTTC
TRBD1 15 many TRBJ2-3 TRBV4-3 CASSQDRARTDTQYF TGCGCCAGCAGCCAGGACAGGGCCCGCACAGATACGCAGTATTTT
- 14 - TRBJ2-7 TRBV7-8 CASSSRDSSSEQYF TGTGCCAGCAGCAGCCGGGACTCTTCTTCGGAGCAGTACTTC
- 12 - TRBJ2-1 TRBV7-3 CASSGPGDEQFF TGTGCCAGCAGCGGCCCCGGCGATGAGCAGTTCTTC
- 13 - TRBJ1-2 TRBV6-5 CASTKGGGYGYTF TGTGCCAGCACCAAAGGAGGAGGCTATGGCTACACCTTC
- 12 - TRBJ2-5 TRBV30 CAWSGGGETQYF TGTGCCTGGAGTGGAGGGGGAGAGACCCAGTACTTC
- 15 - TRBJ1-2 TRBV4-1 CASSQPGGGNYGYTF TGCGCCAGCAGCCAGCCCGGGGGCGGCAACTATGGCTACACCTTC
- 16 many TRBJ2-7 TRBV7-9 CASSIGGGGGEDEQYF TGTGCCAGCAGCATAGGTGGGGGCGGTGGTGAAGACGAGCAGTACTTC
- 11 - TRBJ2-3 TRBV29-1 CSVVGSDTQYF TGCAGCGTTGTAGGATCAGATACGCAGTATTTT
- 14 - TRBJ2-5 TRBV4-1 CASSRVGAQETQYF TGCGCCAGCAGCCGAGTAGGGGCCCAAGAGACCCAGTACTTC
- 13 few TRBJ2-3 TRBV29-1 CSVGGGTSHTQYF TGCAGCGTTGGGGGCGGGACCTCACATACGCAGTATTTT
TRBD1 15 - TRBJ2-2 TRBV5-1 CASSPTTGDTGELFF TGCGCCAGCAGCCCCACGACAGGGGACACCGGGGAGCTGTTTTTT
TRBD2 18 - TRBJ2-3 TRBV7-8 CASSLARLAGGSTDTQYF TGTGCCAGCAGCTTAGCGCGACTAGCGGGAGGCTCCACAGATACGCAGTATTTT
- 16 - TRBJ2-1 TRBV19 CASSIGGDSSYNEQFF TGTGCCAGTAGTATAGGAGGGGATAGCTCCTACAATGAGCAGTTCTTC
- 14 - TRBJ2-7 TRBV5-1 CASSLGQEGMEQYF TGCGCCAGCAGCTTGGGGCAGGAGGGGATGGAGCAGTACTTC
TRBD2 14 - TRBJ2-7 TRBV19 CASSAGLAAYEQYF TGTGCCAGTAGTGCTGGACTAGCGGCGTACGAGCAGTACTTC
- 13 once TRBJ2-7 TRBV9 CASSVVGVGEQYF TGTGCCAGCAGCGTAGTCGGGGTCGGCGAGCAGTACTTC
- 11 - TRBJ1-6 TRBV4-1 CASSPGLTLHF TGCGCCAGCAGCCCCGGTCTCACCCTCCACTTT
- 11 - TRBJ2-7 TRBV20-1 CSALRPREQYF TGCAGTGCTCTACGCCCGCGGGAGCAGTACTTC
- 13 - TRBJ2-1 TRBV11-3 CASSLGRGNEQFF TGTGCCAGCAGCTTAGGACGAGGCAATGAGCAGTTCTTC
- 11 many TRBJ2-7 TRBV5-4 CASTDSYEQYF TGTGCCAGCACCGACTCCTACGAGCAGTACTTC